The T cell receptor beta chain under discussion was sequenced for a study of blood T cells in healthy people across ages. Findings and limits, study-wide: Researchers report that TCR beta diversity correlated strongly with naive T cell percentage.

Using a J-beta primer mix together with a sample-barcoded 5' primer, a second PCR was run for roughly 6 to 12 cycles. Each CDR3 protein is one row after TCRdb ran MiXCR on the 5' RACE reads. The table shows about 1 million distinct CDR3 sequences, with 40% to 50% occurring only once. Those donating, healthy Caucasian individuals from Russia, were aged roughly 6 to 95. With respect to this clonotype: Its antigen is unknown.

Sample: blood. The receptor was derived from a woman aged 55-70 years in good health.

The CDR3 loop is CASSRGAGNEKLFF. CDR3 DNA: TGTGCCAGCAGCCGAGGGGCGGGTAATGAAAAACTGTTTTTT. This chain uses TRBV11-2 with TRBJ1-4, with D possibly being TRBD1 (5 bases). This CDR3 is 14 amino acids long. Trimming cost V 5 bases and J 4 bases, with 11 bases left between them. Germline V gene sequence: CDR1 SGHAT, CDR2 FQNNGV.